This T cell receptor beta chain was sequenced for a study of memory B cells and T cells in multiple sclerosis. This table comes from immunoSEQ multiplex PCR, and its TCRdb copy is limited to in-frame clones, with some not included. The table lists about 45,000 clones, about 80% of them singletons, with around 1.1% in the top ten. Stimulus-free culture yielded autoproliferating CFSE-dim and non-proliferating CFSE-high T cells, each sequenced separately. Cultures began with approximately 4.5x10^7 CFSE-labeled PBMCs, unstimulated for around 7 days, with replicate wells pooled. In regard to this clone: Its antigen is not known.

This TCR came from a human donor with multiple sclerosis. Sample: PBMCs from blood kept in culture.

CDR3 DNA: TGTGCCTCCTCGACAGATATCTATGGCTACACCTTC. The encoded protein is CASSTDIYGYTF. The chain uses TRBV6-6 and TRBJ1-2, with D perhaps matching TRBD1 (5 bases). Germline-derived CDR1 and CDR2 are MNHNY and SVGAGI (reference sequence). The germline V and J ends were trimmed by 11 bases and 4 bases, with 14 bases remaining between them. This CDR3 contains 12 residues.